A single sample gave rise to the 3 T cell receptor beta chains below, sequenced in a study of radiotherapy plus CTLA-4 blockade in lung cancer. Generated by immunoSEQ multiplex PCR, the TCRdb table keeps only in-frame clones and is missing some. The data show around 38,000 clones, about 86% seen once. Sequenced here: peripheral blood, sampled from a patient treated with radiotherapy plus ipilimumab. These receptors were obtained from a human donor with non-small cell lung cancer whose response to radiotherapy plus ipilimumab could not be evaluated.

For the CDR3, the DNA is TGTGCCTCACGGGGAGGGAGCGGGGAGCTGTTTTTT. Translated: CASRGGSGELFF. This sequence joins TRBV19 and TRBJ2-2; TRBD2 agrees at 7 bases. CDR1 is LNHDA, CDR2 SQIVND, per germline (reference sequence). The trim removed 11 bases at V and 7 bases at J, leaving 7 bases unmatched. CDR3 size: 12 residues.

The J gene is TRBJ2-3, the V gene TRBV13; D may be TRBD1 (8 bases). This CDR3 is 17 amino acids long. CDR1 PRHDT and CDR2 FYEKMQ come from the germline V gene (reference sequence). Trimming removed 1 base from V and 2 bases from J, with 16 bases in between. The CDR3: CASSLDTGGGSTDTQYF. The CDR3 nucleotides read TGTGCCAGCAGCTTAGATACAGGGGGGGGATCCACAGATACGCAGTATTTT. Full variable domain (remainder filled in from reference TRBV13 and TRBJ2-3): AAGVIQSPRHLIKEKRETATLKCYPIPRHDTVYWYQQGPGQDPQFLISFYEKMQSDKGSIPDRFSAQQFSDYHSELNMSSLELGDSALYFCASSLDTGGGSTDTQYFGPGTRLTVL.

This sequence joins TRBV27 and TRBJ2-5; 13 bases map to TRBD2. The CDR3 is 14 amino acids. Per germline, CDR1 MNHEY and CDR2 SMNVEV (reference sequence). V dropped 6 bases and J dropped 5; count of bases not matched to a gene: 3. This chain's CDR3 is CASRLLAGGETQYF. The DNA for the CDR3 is TGTGCCAGCAGGTTACTAGCGGGAGGGGAGACCCAGTACTTC.